One T cell receptor (beta chain) is described in this entry. The antigen this receptor binds is unknown. The germline gene is not matched at one end of the junction; a read error may be the cause. The CDR3, cysteine through phenylalanine, is 15 amino acids long. CDR3 DNA is the only sequence kept; it has 45 bases, read in frame from the first base. Reading the germline V gene (reference sequence) gives CDR1 SSHAT and CDR2 FNYEAQ. A second Seattle source provided samples from volunteer blood donors who had recovered from COVID-19. Whole blood was collected in K2EDTA tubes by collaborating institutions according to the institutions' own protocols. For TCRbeta analysis, collaborators shipped samples in one of three forms: frozen whole blood, isolated PBMCs, or DNA extracted from either of those sample types. The source of the sample is a study of blood T cell repertoires in COVID-19 (dated by TCRdb to 2019 to 2021). As for the study more broadly: The collaborator samples originated in the United States, Italy and Spain and spanned the acute and convalescent phases of COVID-19. The prospective study material was composed of cDNA or gDNA derived from T cells, B-cell-depleted T cells, or PBMCs. Nearly every sample came with metadata listing a de-identified subject ID, COVID-19 status, age in years and sex. Samples were obtained from the ongoing ImmuneRACE study (first 160 participants) and from 950 to 1,500 subjects provided by 6 global collaborators. The repertoires were made available in a free public database intended to serve as a resource for research on the immune response to SARS-CoV-2. HLA class I and class II types, where available, came from metadata supplied by the sample provider rather than from assay-based typing. Deeply sampled blood TCRbeta repertoires from subjects exposed to, actively infected with, or recovered from COVID-19 were included in the dataset.

Findings and caveats that apply to the study as a whole: How much clinical and demographic metadata was included differed by source and by participant, and the metadata was provided uncurated.

TCRbeta CDR3 regions were amplified from genomic DNA by means of the immunoSEQ Assay, a bias-controlled multiplex PCR. Processing in the source paper ran as follows. Within the assay, amplification of reference gene primers was used to estimate how many nucleated cells each sample contained. Sequence reads were collapsed and filtered to measure the absolute abundance of every unique TCRbeta CDR3 rearrangement. For each sample, productive Simpson clonality was calculated as the square root of Simpson's diversity index over productive rearrangements. This immuneACCESS table, as held by TCRdb, lists in-frame sequences with V and J called but not all clones. Of the missing ones, under half trace to an unresolved V gene in checked studies; the others have no known cause. D and trimming come from the DNA, and the V and J calls and clone size come from that table. Counted in this sample were a few hundred thousand clones; 75% to 85% of them appeared once. The ten largest account for approximately 2% of the sample.

The sample taken for sequencing was peripheral blood. The receptor chain draws on TRBV7-7 and TRBJ2-7, and perhaps TRBD2 as D gene, on 6 matching bases. The TCR sequence derives from a man between 40 and 49 years old who had recovered from COVID-19. The nucleotides are TGTGCTAGCAGCTTAGTAGGTGGGACTGCCTACGAGCAGTACTTC. It translates to CASSLVGGTAYEQYF. Beyond the CDR3, the reference TRBV7-7 and TRBJ2-7 genes provide the residues; the full variable domain reads: GAGVSQSPRYKVTKRGQDVTLRCDPISSHATLYWYQQALGQGPEFLTYFNYEAQPDKSGLPSDRFSAERPEGSISTLTIQRTEQRDSAMYRCASSLVGGTAYEQYFGPGTRLTVT.